The 8 T cell receptor beta chains in this list originate from one sample, sequenced in a study of T cell clones after liver transplantation. Clones were sequenced by immunoSEQ multiplex PCR, and TCRdb holds only the in-frame ones, with some missing. The data show fewer than 20,000 clones, 80% to 90% seen once. Sequenced here: CD8+ T cells from blood, sampled 45 to 46 months after liver transplant. These receptor sequences come from a human patient who received a liver transplant. Certain T cells may be donor cells from the graft.

This clone was seen only a few times. This chain joins TRBV7-9 and TRBJ2-1; 9 bases line up with TRBD1. The CDR3 runs 16 residues. The V and J ends lost 5 bases and 1 base, in that order; junction bases with no gene match: 6. The germline V gene encodes CDR1 SEHNR and CDR2 FQNEAQ (reference sequence). The CDR3: CASSGTTGGSYNEQFF. DNA for the CDR3: TGTGCCAGCAGCGGCACGACAGGGGGATCCTACAATGAGCAGTTCTTC.

The chain employs TRBV27 and TRBJ2-7; D is possibly TRBD2 (6 bases). The CDR3 contains 11 residues. Trimming pared 5 bases from V and 7 bases from J, leaving 9 bases between. CDR1 MNHEY and CDR2 SMNVEV come from the germline V gene (reference sequence). CDR3 region: CASSPGTEQYF. Written as DNA, the CDR3 is TGTGCCAGCAGTCCCGGGACTGAGCAGTACTTC.

This clone occurred once. The genes are TRBV10-3 and TRBJ1-2, with 8 nucleotides matching TRBD1. CDR1 ENHRY and CDR2 SYGVKD come from the germline V gene. The junction had 10 bases not matched to a gene; V was cut back by 0 bases and J by 4 bases. CDR3 size: 17 residues. The CDR3 loop reads CAISESGQEAAIYGYTF. The CDR3 DNA sequence: TGTGCCATCAGTGAGTCGGGACAGGAGGCGGCCATCTATGGCTACACCTTC.

The gene calls are TRBV7-9 and TRBJ2-2; tentative D call: TRBD2 (6 bases). The CDR3 length is 15 residues. CDR1 is SEHNR and CDR2 is FQNEAQ in the germline V gene (reference sequence). V was shortened by 1 base and J by 3 bases, with 9 bases between the two germline ends. In DNA, the CDR3 is TGTGCCAGCAGCTTAGTCACTAGCTACACCGGGGAGCTGTTTTTT. This encodes CASSLVTSYTGELFF.

The chain is built from TRBV28 and TRBJ2-7; tentatively, D is TRBD2 (5 bases). CDR3 length: 9 residues. Germline CDR1 reads MDHEN; CDR2 reads SYDVKM. Trimming removed 10 bases from V and 5 bases from J, with 6 bases in between. The CDR3 coding sequence is TGTGCCACCGGGGACGAGCAGTACTTC. It is translated as CATGDEQYF.

This clone showed up just once. The J gene is TRBJ2-3, the V gene TRBV29-1; D is possibly TRBD1 (6 bases). The length of the CDR3 is 15 residues. Trimming stripped 3 bases from V and 2 bases from J, with 15 bases between. CDR1 is SQVTM and CDR2 is ANQGSEA in the germline V gene. CDR3 protein: CSVDFRGHHTDTQYF. CDR3 coding DNA: TGCAGCGTTGACTTCAGGGGACATCACACAGATACGCAGTATTTT.

The rearrangement uses TRBV6-6 and TRBJ2-7; D uncertain. The germline gives CDR1 MNHNY, CDR2 SVGAGI (reference sequence). V lost 8 bases to trimming and J lost 5 bases, with 22 bases between them. The CDR3 contains 15 residues. Written as DNA, the CDR3 is TGTGCCAGCTCGCTCTGGTTCTCTGGATCCAACGAGCAGTACTTC. Translating it yields CASSLWFSGSNEQYF.

V is TRBV5-1 and J is TRBJ2-7, with D hard to call. The V end was cut by 0 bases, the J end by 6 bases, with 10 bases between. Germline lookup yields CDR1 SGHRS and CDR2 YFSETQ. CDR3 length: 13 amino acids. CDR3 DNA: TGCGCCAGCAGCTTGGCCCTTAGGGTCGAGCAGTACTTC. Its translation: CASSLALRVEQYF.